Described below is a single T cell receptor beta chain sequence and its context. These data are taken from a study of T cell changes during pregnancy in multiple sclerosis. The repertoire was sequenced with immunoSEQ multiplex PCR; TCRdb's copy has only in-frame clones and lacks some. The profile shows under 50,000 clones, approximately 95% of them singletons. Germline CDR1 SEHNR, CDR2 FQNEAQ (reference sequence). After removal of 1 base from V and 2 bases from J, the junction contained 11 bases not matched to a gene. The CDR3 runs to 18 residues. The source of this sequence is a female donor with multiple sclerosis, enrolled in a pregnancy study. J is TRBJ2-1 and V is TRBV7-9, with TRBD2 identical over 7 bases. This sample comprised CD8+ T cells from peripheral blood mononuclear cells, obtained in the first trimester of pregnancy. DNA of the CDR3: TGTGCCAGCAGCTTAGTGAGCGCGGGAGAAGTGCCCTACAATGAGCAGTTCTTC. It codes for CASSLVSAGEVPYNEQFF.